A selection of T cell receptor beta chains follows, all from one sample in a study of regulatory T cells in long-lasting Graves disease. Via MiXCR, TCRdb re-called the multiplex PCR reads, giving one row per CDR3 protein. Of some 430,000 distinct CDR3 sequences listed, around a fifth are singletons. The sequencing here drew on peripheral blood mononuclear cells (PBMCs), taken when the disease was refractory, from a patient treated with antithyroid drugs. These receptors all come from a female donor with Graves disease. The CDR3 runs from the conserved cysteine through the conserved F or W. Each record gives: CDR3 protein, CDR3 DNA, J gene, clone size, D gene, CDR3 length, V gene. A D gene is named only where the DNA matches it firmly. Size tells how often a clone was seen (once, few, many) or the class of an expanded clone, and some rows leave it out.

CDR3aa: CASSPTDDSYVNYGYTF
CDR3nt: TGCGCCAGCAGCCCCACGGATGACAGCTATGTTAACTATGGCTACACCTTC
j_gene: TRBJ1-2
abundance: -
d_gene: -
len: 17
v_gene: TRBV4-1

CDR3aa: CASSAGPGRRGATNEKLFF
CDR3nt: TGTGCCAGCAGTGCCGGGCCGGGACGAAGGGGAGCAACTAATGAAAAACTGTTTTTT
j_gene: TRBJ1-4
abundance: many
d_gene: -
len: 19
v_gene: TRBV27

CDR3aa: CASKPPGTGFYEQYF
CDR3nt: TGTGCCAGCAAGCCACCTGGGACAGGGTTTTACGAGCAGTACTTC
j_gene: TRBJ2-7
abundance: many
d_gene: TRBD1
len: 15
v_gene: TRBV28

CDR3aa: CASSLSDPWSSDEQYF
CDR3nt: TGTGCCAGCAGTTTGTCGGACCCATGGTCTAGTGACGAGCAGTACTTC
j_gene: TRBJ2-7
abundance: many
d_gene: -
len: 16
v_gene: TRBV28

CDR3aa: CSVVEVAVNYGYTF
CDR3nt: TGCAGCGTCGTCGAGGTAGCCGTAAACTATGGCTACACCTTC
j_gene: TRBJ1-2
abundance: many
d_gene: -
len: 14
v_gene: TRBV29-1

CDR3aa: CASSARTGGIDEQYF
CDR3nt: TGTGCCAGCAGTGCGCGAACAGGGGGAATTGACGAGCAGTACTTC
j_gene: TRBJ2-7
abundance: many
d_gene: TRBD1
len: 15
v_gene: TRBV6-1

CDR3aa: CASTRQSPYEQYF
CDR3nt: TGTGCCAGCACCCGACAGTCTCCCTACGAGCAGTACTTC
j_gene: TRBJ2-7
abundance: -
d_gene: -
len: 13
v_gene: TRBV6-1

CDR3aa: CASRTYTGQEVSYGYTF
CDR3nt: TGTGCCAGCAGGACATATACCGGACAGGAGGTATCCTATGGCTACACCTTC
j_gene: TRBJ1-2
abundance: many
d_gene: TRBD1
len: 17
v_gene: TRBV6-1

CDR3aa: CASRPVGQGTYEQYF
CDR3nt: TGTGCCAGCAGGCCAGTAGGACAGGGCACCTACGAGCAGTACTTC
j_gene: TRBJ2-7
abundance: many
d_gene: TRBD1
len: 15
v_gene: TRBV28

CDR3aa: CASSYSRGITEAFF
CDR3nt: TGTGCCAGCAGTTACTCCAGGGGGATCACTGAAGCTTTCTTT
j_gene: TRBJ1-1
abundance: many
d_gene: TRBD1
len: 14
v_gene: TRBV6-2/TRBV6-3

CDR3aa: CASSLYGSGANVLTF
CDR3nt: TGTGCCAGCAGTTTATATGGCTCTGGGGCCAACGTCCTGACTTTC
j_gene: TRBJ2-6
abundance: many
d_gene: -
len: 15
v_gene: TRBV12-3/TRBV12-4

CDR3aa: CALATGLNQPQHF
CDR3nt: TGTGCCCTAGCGACAGGGCTGAATCAGCCCCAGCATTTT
j_gene: TRBJ1-5
abundance: -
d_gene: TRBD1
len: 13
v_gene: TRBV19

CDR3aa: CASSSDRLPYEQYF
CDR3nt: TGTGCCAGCAGTTCCGACAGGTTGCCCTACGAGCAGTACTTC
j_gene: TRBJ2-7
abundance: few
d_gene: -
len: 14
v_gene: TRBV6-2/TRBV6-3

CDR3aa: CASSSGVIAGVEETQYF
CDR3nt: TGTGCCAGCAGCTCCGGGGTAATAGCGGGAGTGGAAGAGACCCAGTACTTC
j_gene: TRBJ2-5
abundance: -
d_gene: TRBD2
len: 17
v_gene: TRBV7-9

CDR3aa: CASSYWDDYNSPLHF
CDR3nt: TGTGCCAGCAGTTACTGGGACGACTATAATTCACCCCTCCACTTT
j_gene: TRBJ1-6
abundance: -
d_gene: -
len: 15
v_gene: TRBV6-2/TRBV6-3

CDR3aa: CSVDPGEDQETQYF
CDR3nt: TGCAGCGTTGATCCAGGGGAAGACCAAGAGACCCAGTACTTC
j_gene: TRBJ2-5
abundance: many
d_gene: -
len: 14
v_gene: TRBV29-1

CDR3aa: CASSPDSTYGYTF
CDR3nt: TGTGCCAGCAGCCCCGACAGCACCTATGGCTACACCTTC
j_gene: TRBJ1-2
abundance: few
d_gene: -
len: 13
v_gene: TRBV7-2

CDR3aa: CASTFGSTNEKLFF
CDR3nt: TGTGCCAGCACCTTCGGAAGTACTAATGAAAAACTGTTTTTT
j_gene: TRBJ1-4
abundance: few
d_gene: -
len: 14
v_gene: TRBV7-9

CDR3aa: CASSGGDISYEQYF
CDR3nt: TGTGCCAGCAGCGGGGGGGACATCTCCTACGAGCAGTACTTC
j_gene: TRBJ2-7
abundance: many
d_gene: TRBD2
len: 14
v_gene: TRBV12-3/TRBV12-4

CDR3aa: CASSYSMSQPQHF
CDR3nt: TGTGCCAGCAGTTACTCGATGAGCCAGCCCCAGCATTTT
j_gene: TRBJ1-5
abundance: many
d_gene: -
len: 13
v_gene: TRBV6-2/TRBV6-3